These 13 T cell receptor beta chains were sequenced from one sample in a study of regulatory T cells in long-lasting Graves disease. Described time point: newly diagnosed GD, antithyroid drugs for less than 3 months. With RNA extracted from PBMCs as input, the TCR library was made. The TCR beta library used iRepertoire HTBI primers with Arm-PCR amplification of CDR3. TCRdb passed the multiplex PCR reads through MiXCR, listing each CDR3 protein once. This table has 400,000 to 650,000 distinct CDR3 sequences, roughly 15% appearing once. The sample was also linked to a second study, of T cells in Graves' hyperthyroidism and ophthalmopathy.

This material consisted of peripheral blood mononuclear cells (PBMCs), taken at new diagnosis, from a patient treated with antithyroid drugs. The origin of the receptors is a woman aged 35-65 years with Graves disease.

The V gene is TRBV6-1, the J gene TRBJ1-6; tentative D call: TRBD1 (5 bases). This CDR3 has 14 residues. CDR1 is MNHNS, CDR2 SASEGT, per germline. V was pared by 6 bases and J by 7 bases, with 13 bases between. CDR3 sequence (DNA): TGTGCCAGCAGGACCGGGACGGGGAATTCACCCCTCCACTTT. Protein: CASRTGTGNSPLHF.

This clonotype has at least ten counts. V usage is TRBV6-5 and J usage is TRBJ2-1; TRBD2 agrees at 13 bases. V lost 1 base, J lost 5 bases, and 17 bases stayed unmatched. Germline values: CDR1 MNHEY, CDR2 SVGAGI. The CDR3 runs to 21 residues. CDR3 in DNA: TGTGCCAGCAGTTACTTCCCCCGTTCAACTAGCGGGGGGGCTAAGGACAATGAGCAGTTCTTC. The encoded protein is CASSYFPRSTSGGAKDNEQFF.

This clonotype occurred a few times. The V and J genes are TRBV7-9 and TRBJ2-1; maybe TRBD1 (5 bases). The CDR3 totals 15 residues. The V gene's germline CDR1 is SEHNR and CDR2 FQNEAQ (reference sequence). Trimming cost V 5 bases and J 0 bases, with 11 bases left between them. The CDR3 spells CASSTDRSSYNEQFF. In DNA, the CDR3 is TGTGCCAGCAGCACTGACAGAAGCTCCTACAATGAGCAGTTCTTC. Supplemented by reference TRBV7-9 and TRBJ2-1, the full variable domain reads DTGVSQNPRHKITKRGQNVTFRCDPISEHNRLYWYRQTLGQGPEFLTYFQNEAQLEKSRLLSDRFSAERPKGSFSTLEIQRTEQGDSAMYLCASSTDRSSYNEQFFGPGTRLTVL.

This clonotype was detected only a few times. This chain joins TRBV2 and TRBJ2-4; TRBD2 might be the D (6 bases). The CDR3 runs to 13 residues. Between the trimmed V and J ends, which lost 1 base and 9 bases, there was a span of 10 bases. Germline V CDR1 and CDR2: SNHLY, FYNNEI. The CDR3 bases are TGTGCCAGCAGTGAAGGGACTAACGGCATTCAGTACTTC. Translating it yields CASSEGTNGIQYF. Together with reference TRBV2 and TRBJ2-4, the CDR3 gives the full variable domain: EPEVTQTPSHQVTQMGQEVILRCVPISNHLYFYWYRQILGQKVEFLVSFYNNEISEKSEIFDDQFSVERPDGSNFTLKIRSTKLEDSAMYFCASSEGTNGIQYFGAGTRLSVL.

For this clonotype: Given a much more abundant clone one base away, this may be a read error. V gene TRBV3-1 combines with J gene TRBJ2-4, with TRBD1 as a possible D gene (5 bases). The CDR3 spans 12 residues. Germline values: CDR1 LGHDT, CDR2 YNNKEL (reference sequence). CDR3 residues: CASSQVADIRYF. The DNA of the CDR3 is TGTGCCAGCAGCCAAGTGGCGGACATTCGGTACTTC. Variable domain in full (rest from reference TRBV3-1 and TRBJ2-4): DTAVSQTPKYLVTQMGNDKSIKCEQNLGHDTMYWYKQDSKKFLKIMFSYNNKELIINETVPNRFSPKSPDKAHLNLHINSLELGDSAVYFCASSQVADIRYFGAGTRLSVL.

This clonotype was observed many times. The chain employs TRBV5-1 and TRBJ1-2, with a weak D call TRBD1 (6 bases). V lost 5 bases, J lost 3 bases, and 17 bases lay in between. Per germline, CDR1 SGHRS and CDR2 YFSETQ. The CDR3 has 15 residues. This CDR3 is CASSRTTGGDYGYTF. CDR3 in DNA: TGCGCCAGCAGTAGGACCACCGGGGGCGACTATGGCTACACCTTC.

With respect to this clonotype: This sequence may be a read error, since a much larger clone differs from it by one base. The chain couples TRBV7-3 to TRBJ2-7; 11 bases fit TRBD1. CDR1 SGHTA and CDR2 FQGTGA come from the germline V gene. CDR3 length: 13 amino acids. For the CDR3, the DNA is TGTGCCGGCAGTCCGGACAGGGGGCAGGAGCACTACTTC. It yields the protein CAGSPDRGQEHYF.

The chain joins TRBV6-1 to TRBJ1-2; 7 nucleotides agree with TRBD1. CDR1 and CDR2 from the germline V gene are MNHNS and SASEGT. There are 17 residues in the CDR3. After removal of 5 bases from V and 1 base from J, the junction contained 13 bases not matched to a gene. The CDR3 DNA is TGTGCCAGCAGTCACCCCGGCAGGGGGATCTTTAACTATGGCTACACCTTC. Its protein is CASSHPGRGIFNYGYTF.

This clonotype was counted only a few times. CDR3 loop: CASSAGTGEPGSYNEQFF. CDR3 DNA: TGTGCCAGCAGCGCCGGGACAGGGGAACCAGGGTCCTACAATGAGCAGTTCTTC. The chain uses TRBV9 and TRBJ2-1, with TRBD1 identical over 10 bases. The trim removed 3 bases at V and 1 base at J, leaving 10 bases unmatched. Germline loops: CDR1 SGDLS, CDR2 YYNGEE. CDR3 length equals 18 residues.

Points on this clonotype: A far larger clone is only one base removed, so a read error is likely. V gene TRBV10-3 combines with J gene TRBJ2-1; 10 nucleotides align to TRBD1. Trimming at V came to 5 bases and at J to 10 bases, leaving 11 bases not matched to a gene. CDR3 length: 15 amino acids. The germline V gene has CDR1 ENHRY and CDR2 SYGVKD. The CDR3, as DNA: TGTGCCATCAGTTCGCCGGGACAGGGGACCTACGAGCAGTTCTTC. Protein sequence: CAISSPGQGTYEQFF.

This clonotype has ten or more counts. The chain carries TRBV2 and TRBJ1-6; D is undetermined. V lost 3 bases and J 9 bases, leaving 12 bases between the germline ends. Per the germline V gene, CDR1 is SNHLY and CDR2 is FYNNEI. The CDR3 spans 14 residues. The CDR3 bases are TGTGCCAGCAGTGAGGGCCTCACCGGTTCACCCCTCCACTTT. Protein product: CASSEGLTGSPLHF.

This clonotype has at least ten counts. The V call is TRBV30, the J call TRBJ2-1; D unclear. The DNA matches TRBJ2-5 better at its end, which makes the J call doubtful. The germline gives CDR1 GTSNPN, CDR2 SVGIG (reference sequence). The CDR3 sequence is 12 residues long. The CDR3 DNA reads as TGTGCCTGGAGTCTCCAAGCCAAGACCCAGTACTTC. Protein: CAWSLQAKTQYF.

Comment on this clonotype: One end of the junction is discordant with germline, which a read error may explain. The chain is built from TRBV10-3 and TRBJ1-1; the D gene is possibly TRBD1 (6 bases). Germline V gene data show CDR1 as ENHRY and CDR2 as SYGVKD. The CDR3 sequence is 12 residues long. CDR3 in DNA: TGTGCCATTCGAGCGAGGGACACCGAAGCTTTCTTT. The encoded protein is CAIRARDTEAFF.